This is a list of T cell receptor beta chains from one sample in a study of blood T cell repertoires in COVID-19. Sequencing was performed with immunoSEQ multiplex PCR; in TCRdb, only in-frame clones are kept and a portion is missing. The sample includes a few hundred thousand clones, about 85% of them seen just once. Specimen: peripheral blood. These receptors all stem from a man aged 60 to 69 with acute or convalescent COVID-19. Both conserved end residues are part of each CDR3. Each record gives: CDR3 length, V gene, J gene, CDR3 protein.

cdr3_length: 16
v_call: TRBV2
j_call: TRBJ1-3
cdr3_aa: CASSEQYRASGNTIYF

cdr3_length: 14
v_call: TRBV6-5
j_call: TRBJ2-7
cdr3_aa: CASTQDAGSLFPYF

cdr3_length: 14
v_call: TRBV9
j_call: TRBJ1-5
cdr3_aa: CASSVAPGDQPQHF

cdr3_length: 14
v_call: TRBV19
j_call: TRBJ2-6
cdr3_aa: CASKEVSGANVLTF

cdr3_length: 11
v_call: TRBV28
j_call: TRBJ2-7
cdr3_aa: CASSAPREQYF

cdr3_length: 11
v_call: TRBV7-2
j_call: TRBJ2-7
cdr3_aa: CATSSVDEQYF

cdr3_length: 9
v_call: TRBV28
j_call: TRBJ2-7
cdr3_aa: CASSREQYF

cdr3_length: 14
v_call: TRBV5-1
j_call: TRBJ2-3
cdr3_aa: CASSPGFSTDTQYF

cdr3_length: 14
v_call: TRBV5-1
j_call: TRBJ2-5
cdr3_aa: CASSLVGQRETQYF

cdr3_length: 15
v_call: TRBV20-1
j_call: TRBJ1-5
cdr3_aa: CSASTGTGGNQPQHF

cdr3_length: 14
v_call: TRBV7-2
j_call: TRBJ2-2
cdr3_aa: CASSLLSGAGELFF

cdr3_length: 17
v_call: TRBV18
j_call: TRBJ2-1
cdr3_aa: CASSPTTLAGLYNEQFF

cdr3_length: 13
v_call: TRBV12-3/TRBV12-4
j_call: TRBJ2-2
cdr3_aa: CASSLTSTGELFF

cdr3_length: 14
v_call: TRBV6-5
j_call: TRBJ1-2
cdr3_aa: CASSYDPTGQGYTF

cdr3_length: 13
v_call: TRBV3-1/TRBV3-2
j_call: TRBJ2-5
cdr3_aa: CASRDRGSETQYF

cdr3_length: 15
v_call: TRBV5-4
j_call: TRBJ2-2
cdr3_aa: CASSSGLDSTGELFF

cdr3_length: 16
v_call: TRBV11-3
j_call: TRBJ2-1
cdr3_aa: CASSLDSGGTYNEQFF

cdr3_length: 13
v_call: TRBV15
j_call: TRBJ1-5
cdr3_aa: CATSRDTEAPQHF

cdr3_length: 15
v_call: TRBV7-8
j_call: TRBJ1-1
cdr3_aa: CASSFPRQGGTEAFF